This entry lists 2 T cell receptor beta chains sequenced from one sample in a study of metastatic and nonmetastatic thyroid tumors. TCRdb re-called the PCR reads through MiXCR. The sample has 25,000 to 35,000 clones, 20% to 25% seen once. Thyroid surgery had not been preceded by any treatment in any patient. Material: blood. These receptor sequences come from a female donor with papillary thyroid cancer or a benign thyroid nodule (not recorded which). Some clones in this sample may be carry-over from other donors' samples.

This clone was counted many times. The chain uses TRBV19 and TRBJ2-2; possible D gene TRBD1, 6 bases. CDR1 is LNHDA and CDR2 is SQIVND in the germline V gene (reference sequence). This CDR3 region has 18 residues. V gave up 4 bases and J gave up 0 bases, with 18 bases separating them. The CDR3 region is CASSTRTVYQSNTGELFF. The CDR3 bases are TGTGCCAGTAGTACTCGGACAGTATACCAATCGAACACCGGGGAGCTGTTTTTT.

By proportion, this clone is medium-sized. The CDR3 region is CSAKGVGGRANEQFF. CDR3 nucleotide sequence: TGCAGTGCCAAGGGGGTTGGCGGGAGGGCCAATGAGCAGTTCTTC. V usage is TRBV20-1 and J usage is TRBJ2-1; 9 nucleotides match TRBD2. This CDR3 has 15 residues. Germline trimming cut 6 bases from V and 6 bases from J; bases unmatched to any gene: 12. Germline V gene data show CDR1 as DFQATT and CDR2 as SNEGSKA (reference sequence).